These T cell receptor beta chains were read from a single sample in a study of T cell changes during pregnancy in multiple sclerosis. Using immunoSEQ multiplex PCR, the repertoire was profiled, and TCRdb retains in-frame clones only, with some absent. This sample has fewer than 140,000 clones, with about 90% found just once. The sample here was peripheral blood, taken before pregnancy. These receptors were collected from a female donor with multiple sclerosis, enrolled in a pregnancy study. Each CDR3 is given with its conserved first and last residue. A D gene is named only where the DNA matches it firmly. Size is stated for part of the rows, as once, few or many counts, or as a class when the clone is expanded.

.	TRBJ2-7	TRBV25-1	.	TGTGCCAGCAGTAGGAGGGCCCTCGTTAGGGAGCAGTACTTC	CASSRRALVREQYF
.	TRBJ1-4	TRBV6-5	TRBD1	TGTGCCAGCAGGCCGACAGGGAATGAAAAACTGTTTTTT	CASRPTGNEKLFF
.	TRBJ2-7	TRBV4-3	TRBD1	TGCGCCAGCAGCCAAGATCCCGGACAGGGGTCCTACGAGCAGTACTTC	CASSQDPGQGSYEQYF
.	TRBJ1-2	TRBV28	.	TGTGCCAGCAGTGGGCCAGAAGTTTATGGCTACACCTTC	CASSGPEVYGYTF
.	TRBJ1-1	TRBV4-1	.	TGCGCCAGCAGCCAAGAACCAGGGTCGAACACTGAAGCTTTCTTT	CASSQEPGSNTEAFF
.	TRBJ2-7	TRBV15	TRBD1	TGTGCCACCAGCAGAGAGGGGACAGGACGATACGAGCAGTACTTC	CATSREGTGRYEQYF
.	TRBJ2-5	TRBV5-1	TRBD2	TGCGCCAGCAGCTTGGCTCCGACTAGCCAGGAGACCCAGTACTTC	CASSLAPTSQETQYF
.	TRBJ2-7	TRBV5-6	.	TGTGCCAGCAGCTTGCGCGCGGGGTCCTACGAGCAGTACTTC	CASSLRAGSYEQYF
.	TRBJ2-3	TRBV15	TRBD2	TGTGCCACCAGCGGCATAGCGGGGGGATTCACAGATACGCAGTATTTT	CATSGIAGGFTDTQYF
once	TRBJ1-2	TRBV19	.	TGTGCCAGTAACGCCCGGGTTTTGGTGTATGGCTACACCTTC	CASNARVLVYGYTF
.	TRBJ2-7	TRBV6-1	TRBD1	TGTGCCAGCAGTGGCCGGGACAGGGGGCGCGAGCAGTACTTC	CASSGRDRGREQYF
.	TRBJ1-4	TRBV6-6	.	TGTGCCAGCAGTTTCCAAGCGGCAACTAATGAAAAACTGTTTTTT	CASSFQAATNEKLFF
.	TRBJ2-1	TRBV11-3	TRBD2	TGTGCCAGCAGCCACCTAGCGGGGGCGTACAATGAGCAGTTCTTC	CASSHLAGAYNEQFF
.	TRBJ1-1	TRBV2	TRBD1	TGTGCCAGCAGTGAGGGACAGTGGAACACTGAAGCTTTCTTT	CASSEGQWNTEAFF
.	TRBJ1-2	TRBV10-3	TRBD1	TGTGCCGTCCTCGGACAGGGGGCGCTTGGCTACACCTTC	CAVLGQGALGYTF
.	TRBJ2-7	TRBV7-8	.	TGTGCCAGCAGCTTAAGCGGATACGAGCAGTACTTC	CASSLSGYEQYF
.	TRBJ2-3	TRBV7-6	.	TGTGCCAGCAGCTTAGCGGGGCAGGGGGGTTCGGTCACGCAGTATTTT	CASSLAGQGGSVTQYF
.	TRBJ1-1	TRBV18	TRBD1	TGTGCCAGCTCACCAAGAACAGGGGAAGGATGGACTGAAGCTTTCTTT	CASSPRTGEGWTEAFF
.	TRBJ1-2	TRBV11-3	TRBD1	TGTGCCAGCAGCCCGACCTGGGACAGCTTCTATGGCTACACCTTC	CASSPTWDSFYGYTF
few	TRBJ1-3	TRBV14	TRBD1	TGTGCCAGCAGAAGGACAGGCTCTGGAAACACCATATATTTT	CASRRTGSGNTIYF
.	TRBJ2-1	TRBV11-3	.	TGTGCCAGCAGCCCCCGAAGGGGGACCTCCTACAATGAGCAGTTCTTC	CASSPRRGTSYNEQFF
.	TRBJ1-2	TRBV6-6	.	TGTGCCAGCAGTCCGGGTCTACAGGCCTATGGCTACACCTTC	CASSPGLQAYGYTF
.	TRBJ2-7	TRBV18	TRBD2	TGTGCCAGCTCACCACCTCGCGGGAGGGCCAGTGGCGAGCAGTACTTC	CASSPPRGRASGEQYF
.	TRBJ2-3	TRBV28	.	TGTGCCAGCAGTCGGACAGAGAGCACAGATACGCAGTATTTT	CASSRTESTDTQYF
.	TRBJ2-7	TRBV28	.	TGTGCCAGCAGTTCAGTCCTTTCCTCCTACGAGCAGTACTTC	CASSSVLSSYEQYF
.	TRBJ1-2	TRBV5-1	.	TGCGCCAGCAGCTCAGGGAACGACAGAAACGGCTACACCTTC	CASSSGNDRNGYTF
.	TRBJ2-6	TRBV6-4	.	TGTGCCAGCAGTGACTCGGGGCCCTCTGGGGCCAACGTCCTGACTTTC	CASSDSGPSGANVLTF
.	TRBJ1-2	TRBV5-8	.	TGTGCCAGCAGCTTGGGACAGGTGTTTAACTATGGCTACACCTTC	CASSLGQVFNYGYTF
.	TRBJ2-1	TRBV11-2	.	TGTGCCAGCAGCTTAGACGTGTCAGTCAATGAGCAGTTCTTC	CASSLDVSVNEQFF
.	TRBJ2-7	TRBV7-2	TRBD1	TGTGCCAGCAGCTTGTTTCCGGGACAGGGCTACGAGCAGTACTTC	CASSLFPGQGYEQYF
.	TRBJ1-2	TRBV7-2	.	TGTGCCAGCAGCCCGGGCCGGGGGGAAATCTATGGCTACACCTTC	CASSPGRGEIYGYTF
.	TRBJ2-7	TRBV4-3	TRBD1	TGCGCCAGCAGCCAGTCGCAGGGGGTCTCCTACGAGCAGTACTTC	CASSQSQGVSYEQYF
.	TRBJ2-3	TRBV2	.	TGTGCCAGCAGTGACAACACAGATACGCAGTATTTT	CASSDNTDTQYF
.	TRBJ2-7	TRBV18	.	TGTGCCAGCTCCTCCCCAGGGGGGATCGAGCAGTACTTC	CASSSPGGIEQYF
.	TRBJ1-5	TRBV19	TRBD1	TGTGCCAGTAGTATGTGGGGGACAGATAATAGCAATCAGCCCCAGCATTTT	CASSMWGTDNSNQPQHF
.	TRBJ1-5	TRBV19	TRBD1	TGTGCCAGTAGTATCGGTCCCGGACAGGGATATAGCAATCAGCCCCAGCATTTT	CASSIGPGQGYSNQPQHF
.	TRBJ2-3	TRBV28	.	TGTGCCAGCAGTGTAGACGGGTTAGTGCGGCGGTATTTT	CASSVDGLVRRYF
.	TRBJ1-4	TRBV28	TRBD1	TGTGCCAGCAACCCAGGGGGTGAAAAACTGTTTTTT	CASNPGGEKLFF
.	TRBJ2-5	TRBV5-5	.	TGTGCCAGCAGCTTGGTCAGGTGGAGGAACCAAGAGACCCAGTACTTC	CASSLVRWRNQETQYF
.	TRBJ2-5	TRBV5-6	.	TGTGCCAGCAGCTTGGTACAGTTAGAGACCCAGTACTTC	CASSLVQLETQYF
.	TRBJ2-3	TRBV11-3	.	TGTGCCAGCAGCGCCCCACAGGCTGGTTCGGATACGCAGTATTTT	CASSAPQAGSDTQYF
.	TRBJ1-1	TRBV6-1	.	TGTGCCAGCAGTGACCTACAGAGAGTACGGACTGAAGCTTTCTTT	CASSDLQRVRTEAFF
.	TRBJ1-2	TRBV18	.	TGTGCCAGCTCACCATCTCAGACTGCTAACTATGGCTACACCTTC	CASSPSQTANYGYTF
.	TRBJ1-6	TRBV28	.	TGTGCCAGCAGTTTAGGGGGGAGTCGTAATTCACCCCTCCACTTT	CASSLGGSRNSPLHF
once	TRBJ2-5	TRBV7-2	.	TGTGCCAGCAGCTTACTCCCGCAAGAGACCCAGTACTTC	CASSLLPQETQYF
few	TRBJ2-2	TRBV5-1	.	TGCGCCAGCAGCTTGGACCCAGGGGCCGGGGAGCTGTTTTTT	CASSLDPGAGELFF